Below, 20 T cell receptor beta chains from the same sample are listed, as sequenced in a study of Graves' ophthalmopathy and Graves' hyperthyroidism (dated by TCRdb to 2016 to 2018). Instrument on record: Illumina HiSeq 2000. For repertoire sequencing, TCR beta CDR3 regions were amplified from RNA transcripts. The first round of RT-PCR was done with HTBI primers and the Qiagen OneStep RT-PCR kit, and was followed by a second round of multiplex PCR, then size selection and purification. In TCRdb, the public reads were trimmed at Q25 with fastp and aligned with MiXCR, with productive beta chains retained. CDR3 protein sequences are deduplicated, and each keeps its most common genes and DNA. Across this sample there are 230,000 or so distinct CDR3 sequences, with approximately 42% seen only once. The ten biggest clones cover roughly 50% of the sample. Sample: peripheral blood. These receptor sequences come from an adult man with Graves' ophthalmopathy.

DNA of the CDR3: TGTGCCAGCTCGACCCCCACAGGCCTATATGGCTACACCTTC. Translating gives CASSTPTGLYGYTF. The chain has TRBV12-3 or TRBV12-4 and TRBJ1-2; D is perhaps TRBD1 (5 bases). The CDR3 extends over 14 amino acids. V was shortened by 8 bases and J by 5 bases, with 18 bases between the two germline ends.

Regarding this clonotype: One end of the junction does not line up with germline, which may come from a read error. The CDR3 loop reads CASTLSLGTGAYVLTF. CDR3 in DNA: TGTGCCAGCACCTTGTCACTGGGGACAGGGGCCTACGTCCTGACTTTC. This chain uses TRBV7-8 with TRBJ2-6; TRBD1 matches at 10 bases. This CDR3 contains 16 residues. Germline CDR1 SGHVS, CDR2 FQNEAQ.

This rearrangement joins TRBV10-3 to TRBJ2-7; the D is unclear. This CDR3 has 14 amino acids. The ends were cut back, 5 bases at V and 3 bases at J, with 14 bases in the middle. The germline gives CDR1 ENHRY, CDR2 SYGVKD. This chain's CDR3 is CAISYAAGGYEQYF. CDR3 nucleotide sequence: TGTGCCATCAGTTACGCGGCAGGTGGCTACGAGCAGTACTTC.

This clonotype was seen at least ten times. This chain joins TRBV2 and TRBJ1-1; maybe TRBD1 (5 bases). The CDR3 spans 12 residues. Germline CDR1 SNHLY, CDR2 FYNNEI. Trimming removed 4 bases from V and 4 bases from J, with 7 bases in between. The CDR3 sequence is CASSAGFTEAFF. CDR3 DNA sequence: TGTGCCAGCAGTGCAGGGTTCACTGAAGCTTTCTTT.

This clonotype was observed many times. This sequence joins TRBV2 and TRBJ1-2, with 7 bases fitting TRBD1. CDR1 and CDR2 from the germline V gene are SNHLY and FYNNEI. Losses at the gene ends were 7 bases for V and 0 bases for J; bases not matched to a gene: 5. The CDR3 has 14 amino acids. This chain's CDR3 is CASTKGAANYGYTF. The DNA for the CDR3 is TGTGCCAGCACCAAGGGGGCAGCTAACTATGGCTACACCTTC. The whole variable domain, filled in from reference TRBV2 and TRBJ1-2, reads EPEVTQTPSHQVTQMGQEVILRCVPISNHLYFYWYRQILGQKVEFLVSFYNNEISEKSEIFDDQFSVERPDGSNFTLKIRSTKLEDSAMYFCASTKGAANYGYTFGSGTRLTVV.

The rearrangement links TRBV10-3 to TRBJ2-2; a possible D gene is TRBD2 (6 bases). The V end lost 11 bases, the J end lost 3 bases, and 10 bases lay between the germline ends. The CDR3 extends over 12 amino acids. Germline-derived CDR1 and CDR2 are ENHRY and SYGVKD. The CDR3 is CALRRDTGELFF. Written as DNA, the CDR3 is TGTGCCCTACGGAGGGACACCGGGGAGCTGTTTTTT.

This clonotype was detected only a few times. The chain couples TRBV7-6 to TRBJ2-5; D might be TRBD1 (5 bases). Germline V gene data show CDR1 as SGHVS and CDR2 as FNYEAQ. Trimming shortened V by 2 bases and J by 1 base, and 11 bases separated the two germline ends. The length of the CDR3 is 15 residues. As DNA, the CDR3 is TGTGCCAGCAGCTTATCTGGGGCGTTCCAAGAGACCCAGTACTTC. Its protein product is CASSLSGAFQETQYF.

The V and J genes are TRBV15 and TRBJ1-1; 9 bases are a match to TRBD1. CDR1 LNHNV and CDR2 YYDKDF come from the germline V gene (reference sequence). The CDR3 contains 19 residues. J gave up 5 bases and V 8 bases, and 24 bases lay outside the gene matches. This CDR3 reads CATRVSNPWTGARGTEAFF. The CDR3 bases are TGTGCCACCCGAGTATCAAACCCGTGGACAGGGGCGAGGGGGACTGAAGCTTTCTTT.

This clonotype showed up just a few times. The chain links TRBV6-5 to TRBJ1-1; D is uncertain. V shed 2 bases and J shed 6 bases, with 13 bases lying between them. Germline CDR1 reads MNHEY; CDR2 reads SVGAGI. This CDR3 has 14 residues. Here the CDR3 reads CASSYGLGNSEAFF. The CDR3 region has the DNA TGTGCCAGCAGTTACGGTTTAGGTAACTCTGAAGCTTTCTTT.

The genes are TRBV19 and TRBJ2-2; TRBD1 is a possible D gene (6 bases). Deletions cut 4 bases from V and 5 bases from J, with 11 bases between. This CDR3 region has 14 residues. Germline CDR1 is LNHDA and CDR2 is SQIVND (reference sequence). As DNA, the CDR3 is TGTGCCAGTAGTACCGATACAGGGACCGGGGAGCTGTTTTTT. Translating gives CASSTDTGTGELFF.

The chain couples TRBV5-1 to TRBJ1-1; 8 bases agree with TRBD1. The V gene's germline CDR1 is SGHRS and CDR2 YFSETQ. After removal of 4 bases from V and 4 bases from J, the junction contained 6 bases not matched to a gene. The CDR3 sequence is 14 residues long. This CDR3 reads CASSARGPATEAFF. CDR3 bases: TGCGCCAGCAGCGCCAGGGGGCCGGCCACTGAAGCTTTCTTT.

This clonotype was counted between two and nine times. A junction boundary mismatches the germline segment, possibly from a read error. This chain connects TRBV25-1 to TRBJ2-2; a weak D match, TRBD1 (6 bases). The CDR3 has 14 amino acids. The germline gives CDR1 MGHDK, CDR2 SYGVNS. CDR3 protein: CATSRQANTGELFF. The CDR3 DNA reads TGTGCCACCAGTAGACAGGCGAACACCGGGGAGCTGTTTTTT.

This clonotype was picked up a small number of times. This chain links TRBV9 with TRBJ2-2; D ambiguous. Germline CDR1 SGDLS, CDR2 YYNGEE. The V and J ends lost 6 bases and 0 bases respectively, with 9 bases between them. The CDR3 consists of 14 residues. The CDR3 loop is CASKSFANTGELFF. For the CDR3, the DNA is TGTGCCAGCAAGTCCTTCGCGAACACCGGGGAGCTGTTTTTT. Drawing the rest from reference TRBV9 and TRBJ2-2, the complete variable domain is DSGVTQTPKHLITATGQRVTLRCSPRSGDLSVYWYQQSLDQGLQFLIQYYNGEERAKGNILERFSAQQFPDLHSELNLSSLELGDSALYFCASKSFANTGELFFGEGSRLTVL.

This clonotype has more than one count but fewer than ten. This chain connects TRBV2 to TRBJ2-7, with D possibly called TRBD1 or TRBD2 (5 bases each). The CDR3 consists of 13 residues. V shed 5 bases and J shed 2 bases, with 10 bases lying between them. Germline V gene data show CDR1 as SNHLY and CDR2 as FYNNEI. The DNA for the CDR3 is TGTGCCAGCAGTCCGGGACCTACCTACGAGCAGTACTTC. Translating gives CASSPGPTYEQYF.

This rearrangement joins TRBV10-3 to TRBJ1-1; no definite D call. Trimming took 1 base from V and 3 from J, leaving 12 bases between them. Germline V gene sequence: CDR1 ENHRY, CDR2 SYGVKD. The CDR3 totals 15 residues. DNA for the CDR3: TGTGCCATCAGTGAGTACAGTCGGGAGGACACTGAAGCTTTCTTT. It encodes CAISEYSREDTEAFF.

The sample holds a few counts of this clonotype. This chain uses TRBV7-8 with TRBJ1-1; tentative D call: TRBD1 (5 bases). V lost 4 bases, J lost 3 bases, and 12 bases lay in between. CDR1 and CDR2 from the germline V gene are SGHVS and FQNEAQ. The CDR3 length is 14 residues. The CDR3 protein is CASSSRREDTEAFF. DNA of the CDR3: TGTGCCAGCAGCTCCCGCAGGGAGGACACTGAAGCTTTCTTT.

The chain carries TRBV5-1 and TRBJ2-7; tentative D call: TRBD1 (5 bases). The CDR3 is made up of 14 amino acids. The V gene lost 7 bases and the J gene lost 3 bases, with 17 bases spanning the gap. Germline assignment: CDR1 SGHRS and CDR2 YFSETQ. The CDR3: CASPSGVQGYEQYF. The CDR3 DNA follows: TGCGCCAGCCCCTCAGGAGTCCAGGGCTACGAGCAGTACTTC.

In its sample, this clonotype was seen a few times. The rearrangement links TRBV10-3 to TRBJ1-1; no firm D call. The V end lost 3 bases, the J end lost 3 bases, and 14 bases lay between the germline ends. The CDR3 length is 15 residues. CDR1 is ENHRY, CDR2 SYGVKD, per germline. The CDR3 here is CAISDSDKFDTEAFF. The CDR3, as DNA: TGTGCCATCAGTGATTCCGACAAGTTCGACACTGAAGCTTTCTTT.

The chain joins TRBV25-1 to TRBJ1-1; D is perhaps TRBD1 (5 bases). This CDR3 has 15 residues. Germline-derived CDR1 and CDR2 are MGHDK and SYGVNS. V lost 5 bases, J lost 1 base, and 14 bases lay in between. CDR3 nucleotides: TGTGCCAGCAGTCCCCTAGGGGCAGAGAACACTGAAGCTTTCTTT. Translating it yields CASSPLGAENTEAFF.

The chain links TRBV6-1 to TRBJ1-2, with a possible D match to TRBD1 (5 bases). CDR3 length: 12 amino acids. The V gene's germline CDR1 is MNHNS and CDR2 SASEGT. Trimming left V 7 bases short and J 7 bases short, with 13 bases between. The CDR3 spells CASTPGWIGYTF. As DNA, the CDR3 is TGTGCCAGCACTCCAGGGTGGATTGGCTACACCTTC.